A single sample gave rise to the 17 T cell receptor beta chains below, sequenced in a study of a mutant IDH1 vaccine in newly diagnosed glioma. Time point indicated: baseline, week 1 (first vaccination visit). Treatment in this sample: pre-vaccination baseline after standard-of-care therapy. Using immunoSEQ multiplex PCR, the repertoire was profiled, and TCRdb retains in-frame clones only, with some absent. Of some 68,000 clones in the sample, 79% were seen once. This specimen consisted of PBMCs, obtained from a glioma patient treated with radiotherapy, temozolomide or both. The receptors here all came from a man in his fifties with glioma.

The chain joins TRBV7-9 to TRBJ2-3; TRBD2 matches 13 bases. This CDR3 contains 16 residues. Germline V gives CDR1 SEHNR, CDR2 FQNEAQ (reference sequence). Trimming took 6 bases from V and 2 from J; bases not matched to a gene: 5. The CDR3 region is CASRRTSGGPTDTQYF. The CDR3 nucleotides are TGTGCCAGCAGAAGGACTAGCGGGGGCCCCACAGATACGCAGTATTTT. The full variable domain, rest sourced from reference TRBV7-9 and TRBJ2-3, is DTGVSQNPRHKITKRGQNVTFRCDPISEHNRLYWYRQTLGQGPEFLTYFQNEAQLEKSRLLSDRFSAERPKGSFSTLEIQRTEQGDSAMYLCASRRTSGGPTDTQYFGPGTRLTVL.

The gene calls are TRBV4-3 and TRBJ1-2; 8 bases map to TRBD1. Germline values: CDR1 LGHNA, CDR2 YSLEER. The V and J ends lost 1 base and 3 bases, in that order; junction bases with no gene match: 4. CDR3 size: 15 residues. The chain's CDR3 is CASSQATDRDYGYTF. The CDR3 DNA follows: TGCGCCAGCAGCCAAGCCACGGACAGGGACTATGGCTACACCTTC.

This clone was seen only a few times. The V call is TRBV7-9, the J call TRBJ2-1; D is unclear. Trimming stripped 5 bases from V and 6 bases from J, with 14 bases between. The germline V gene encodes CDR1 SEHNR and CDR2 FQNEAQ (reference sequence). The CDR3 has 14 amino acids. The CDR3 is CASSLRAETNEQFF. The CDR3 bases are TGTGCCAGCAGCCTCCGTGCGGAGACCAATGAGCAGTTCTTC. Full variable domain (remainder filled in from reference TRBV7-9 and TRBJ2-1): DTGVSQNPRHKITKRGQNVTFRCDPISEHNRLYWYRQTLGQGPEFLTYFQNEAQLEKSRLLSDRFSAERPKGSFSTLEIQRTEQGDSAMYLCASSLRAETNEQFFGPGTRLTVL.

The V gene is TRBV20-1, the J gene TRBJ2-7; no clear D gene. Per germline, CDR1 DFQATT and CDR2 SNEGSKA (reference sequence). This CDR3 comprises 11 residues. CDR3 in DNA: TGCAGCGCATCAGCCACCGAGGAGCAGTACTTC. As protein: CSASATEEQYF.

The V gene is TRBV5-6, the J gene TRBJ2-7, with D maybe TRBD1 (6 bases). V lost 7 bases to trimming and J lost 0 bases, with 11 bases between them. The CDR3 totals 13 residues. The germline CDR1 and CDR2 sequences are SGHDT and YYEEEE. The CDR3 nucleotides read TGTGCCAGCGCGGACAGAAGCTCCTACGAGCAGTACTTC. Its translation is CASADRSSYEQYF.

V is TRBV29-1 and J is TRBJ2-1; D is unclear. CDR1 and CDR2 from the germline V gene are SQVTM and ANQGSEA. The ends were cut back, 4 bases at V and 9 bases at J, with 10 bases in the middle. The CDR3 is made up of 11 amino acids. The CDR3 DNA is TGCAGCGTTGCTGGGGTTGGTGAGCAGTTCTTC. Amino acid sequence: CSVAGVGEQFF.

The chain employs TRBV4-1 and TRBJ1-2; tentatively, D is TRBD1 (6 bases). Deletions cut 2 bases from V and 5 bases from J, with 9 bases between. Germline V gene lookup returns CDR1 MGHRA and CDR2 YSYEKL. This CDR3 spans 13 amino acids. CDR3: CASSQRTDYGYTF. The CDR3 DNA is TGCGCCAGCAGCCAAAGGACAGATTATGGCTACACCTTC.

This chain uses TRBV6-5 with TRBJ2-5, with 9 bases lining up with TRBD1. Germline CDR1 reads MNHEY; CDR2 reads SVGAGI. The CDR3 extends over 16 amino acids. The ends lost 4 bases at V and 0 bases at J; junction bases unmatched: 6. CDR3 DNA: TGTGCCAGCAGTTTCCGGGGACAGGGCAACCAAGAGACCCAGTACTTC. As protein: CASSFRGQGNQETQYF.

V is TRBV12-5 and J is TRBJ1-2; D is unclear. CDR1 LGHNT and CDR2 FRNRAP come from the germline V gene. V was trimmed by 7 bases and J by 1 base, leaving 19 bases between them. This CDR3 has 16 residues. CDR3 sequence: CASASGSSEGNYGYTF. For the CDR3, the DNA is TGTGCTAGTGCATCCGGGTCGTCCGAGGGTAACTATGGCTACACCTTC.

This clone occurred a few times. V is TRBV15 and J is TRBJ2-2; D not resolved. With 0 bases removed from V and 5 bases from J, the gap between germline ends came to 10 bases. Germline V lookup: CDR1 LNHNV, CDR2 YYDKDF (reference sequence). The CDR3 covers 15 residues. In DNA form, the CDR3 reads TGTGCCACCAGCAGAGATTACACGGGTACCGGGGAGCTGTTTTTT. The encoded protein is CATSRDYTGTGELFF.

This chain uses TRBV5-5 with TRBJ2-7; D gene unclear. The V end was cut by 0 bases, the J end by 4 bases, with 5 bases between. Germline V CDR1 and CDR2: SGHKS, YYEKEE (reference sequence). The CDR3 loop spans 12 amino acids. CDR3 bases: TGTGCCAGCAGCTTGGATCGTTACGAGCAGTACTTC. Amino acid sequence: CASSLDRYEQYF.

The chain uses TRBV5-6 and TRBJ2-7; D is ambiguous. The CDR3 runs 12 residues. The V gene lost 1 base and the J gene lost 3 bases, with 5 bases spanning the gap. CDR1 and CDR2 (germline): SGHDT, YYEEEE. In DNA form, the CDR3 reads TGTGCCAGCAGCTTGCCGAGCTACGAGCAGTACTTC. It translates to CASSLPSYEQYF.

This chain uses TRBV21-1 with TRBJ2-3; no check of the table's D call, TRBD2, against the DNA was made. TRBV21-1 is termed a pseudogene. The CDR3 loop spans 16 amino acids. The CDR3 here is CASSKWSTPSTDTQYF. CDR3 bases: TGTGCCAGCAGCAAATGGTCGACTCCTAGCACAGATACGCAGTATTTT.

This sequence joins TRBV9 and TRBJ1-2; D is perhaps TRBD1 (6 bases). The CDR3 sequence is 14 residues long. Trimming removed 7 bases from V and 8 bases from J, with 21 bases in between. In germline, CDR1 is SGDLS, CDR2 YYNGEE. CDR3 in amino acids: CASARGGEKEGYTF. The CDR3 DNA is TGTGCCAGCGCGCGAGGGGGGGAAAAGGAGGGCTACACCTTC.

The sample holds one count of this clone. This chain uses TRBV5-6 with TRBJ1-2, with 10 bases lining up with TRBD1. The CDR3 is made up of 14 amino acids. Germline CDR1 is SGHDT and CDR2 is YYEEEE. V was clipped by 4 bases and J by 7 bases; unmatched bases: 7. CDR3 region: CASSKTGGIGGYTF. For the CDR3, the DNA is TGTGCCAGCAGCAAGACAGGGGGCATAGGTGGCTACACCTTC.

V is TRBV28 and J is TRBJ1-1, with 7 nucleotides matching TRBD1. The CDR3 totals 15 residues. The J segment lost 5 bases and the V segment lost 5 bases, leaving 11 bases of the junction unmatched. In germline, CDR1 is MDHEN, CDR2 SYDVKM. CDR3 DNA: TGTGCCAGCAGTGCCGTGGCAGGGGGATCTACTGAAGCTTTCTTT. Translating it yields CASSAVAGGSTEAFF.

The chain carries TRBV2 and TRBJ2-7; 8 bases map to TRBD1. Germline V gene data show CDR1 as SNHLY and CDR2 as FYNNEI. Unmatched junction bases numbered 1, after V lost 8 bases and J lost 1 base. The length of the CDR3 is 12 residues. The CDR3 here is CASRQGSYEQYF. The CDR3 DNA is TGTGCCAGCCGACAGGGGTCCTACGAGCAGTACTTC.